Below, 26 T cell receptor beta chains from the same sample are listed, as sequenced in a study of CD8 T cells in Susac syndrome. Reverse transcription of roughly 0.45 to 1 ug RNA used random hexamers. Via MiXCR, TCRdb re-called the immunoSEQ multiplex PCR reads, giving one row per CDR3 protein. The sample lists roughly 150,000 distinct CDR3 sequences; around 90% were seen once. Material for sequencing was CD4+ T cells from PBMCs. The receptors shown here come from a human donor in good health.

The chain uses TRBV6-1 and TRBJ1-2, with D maybe TRBD1 (6 bases). There are 14 residues in the CDR3. Germline values: CDR1 MNHNS, CDR2 SASEGT. V was shortened by 6 bases and J by 6 bases, with 17 bases between the two germline ends. CDR3 sequence: CASRAKQGTNGYTF. The CDR3 coding sequence is TGTGCCAGCAGAGCCAAGCAGGGGACTAATGGCTACACCTTC.

The chain links TRBV5-1 to TRBJ2-7; TRBD1 is a possible D gene (5 bases). Germline lookup yields CDR1 SGHRS and CDR2 YFSETQ. V lost 2 bases to trimming and J lost 3 bases, with 9 bases between them. The CDR3 runs to 13 residues. The CDR3 is CASSFQGVYEQYF. DNA for the CDR3: TGCGCCAGCAGCTTCCAGGGTGTCTACGAGCAGTACTTC. The entire variable domain, with the rest obtained from reference TRBV5-1 and TRBJ2-7, is as follows: KAGVTQTPRYLIKTRGQQVTLSCSPISGHRSVSWYQQTPGQGLQFLFEYFSETQRNKGNFPGRFSGRQFSNSRSEMNVSTLELGDSALYLCASSFQGVYEQYFGPGTRLTVT.

This sequence joins TRBV12-3 or TRBV12-4 and TRBJ2-2; 8 bases are shared with TRBD1. Germline trimming cut 8 bases from V and 7 bases from J; bases unmatched to any gene: 12. This CDR3 contains 15 residues. In DNA form, the CDR3 reads TGTGCCAGCCTTTCAGGACAGGGAAGGGTCGGGGAGCTGTTTTTT. This sequence encodes CASLSGQGRVGELFF.

The chain has TRBV7-3 and TRBJ2-6, with D possibly TRBD2 on 7 matching bases. This CDR3 comprises 17 residues. V shed 5 bases and J shed 0 bases, with 14 bases lying between them. Germline V gene lookup returns CDR1 SGHTA and CDR2 FQGTGA. Here the CDR3 reads CASSPAGGASGANVLTF. The CDR3 nucleotides read TGTGCCAGCAGCCCGGCTGGGGGGGCCTCTGGGGCCAACGTCCTGACTTTC.

The chain couples TRBV5-1 to TRBJ1-3; the D gene is possibly TRBD1 (5 bases). Looked up from germline, CDR1 is SGHRS and CDR2 is YFSETQ. Trimming removed 0 bases at V and 2 bases at J, with 9 bases between. The CDR3 is 15 residues long. The CDR3 nucleotides are TGCGCCAGCAGCTTGGGTCAGGGAACTGGAAACACCATATATTTT. This sequence encodes CASSLGQGTGNTIYF.

This chain joins TRBV14 and TRBJ1-2; no definite D call. CDR1 is SGHDN, CDR2 FVKESK, per germline. This CDR3 contains 13 residues. V was cut by 0 bases and J by 5 bases, with 7 bases left in between. CDR3 region: CASSQDERYGYTF. CDR3 nucleotides: TGTGCCAGCAGCCAAGATGAGCGGTATGGCTACACCTTC.

CDR3 residues: CASSLRVGETQYF. CDR3 sequence (DNA): TGTGCCAGCAGCTTACGTGTAGGGGAGACCCAGTACTTC. The V call is TRBV7-6, the J call TRBJ2-5; no reliable D call. The germline CDR1 and CDR2 sequences are SGHVS and FNYEAQ. Trimming took 2 bases from V and 5 from J, leaving 9 bases between them. There are 13 residues in the CDR3.

The chain links TRBV29-1 to TRBJ2-7; maybe TRBD1 (6 bases). CDR1 SQVTM and CDR2 ANQGSEA come from the germline V gene. The CDR3 has 14 residues. Trimming took off 4 bases at V and 6 bases at J, with 19 bases between the two ends. CDR3 sequence (DNA): TGCAGCGTTGTCAAAAACAGGGATTCAAGCGAGCAGTACTTC. This translates into CSVVKNRDSSEQYF.

The CDR3 reads CATSDSSGRARNEQFF. DNA for the CDR3: TGTGCCACCAGTGACTCGAGCGGGAGGGCCCGTAATGAGCAGTTCTTC. The V call is TRBV24-1, the J call TRBJ2-1, with 10 bases matching TRBD2. CDR3 length: 16 amino acids. Per the germline V gene, CDR1 is KGHDR and CDR2 is SFDVKD. J lost 7 bases, V lost 4 bases, and 9 bases had no gene match.

The chain employs TRBV6-5 and TRBJ2-6, with D uncertain. V lost 5 bases, J lost 1 base, and 3 bases lay in between. Per germline, CDR1 MNHEY and CDR2 SVGAGI. CDR3 length equals 13 residues. The CDR3 protein is CASSKSGANVLTF. The DNA for the CDR3 is TGTGCCAGCAGTAAATCTGGGGCCAACGTCCTGACTTTC.

The chain has TRBV5-1 and TRBJ2-7, with 8 bases aligning to TRBD1. Germline V gene data show CDR1 as SGHRS and CDR2 as YFSETQ. J gave up 7 bases and V 5 bases, and 17 bases lay outside the gene matches. CDR3 length: 16 amino acids. Here the CDR3 reads CASSRTGQESLREQYF. For the CDR3, the DNA is TGCGCCAGCAGTCGTACGGGACAGGAAAGCCTACGTGAGCAGTACTTC.

The chain is built from TRBV6-1 and TRBJ2-2, with D perhaps assigned TRBD1 or TRBD2 (6 bases each). Looked up from germline, CDR1 is MNHNS and CDR2 is SASEGT. Trimming removed 6 bases at V and 5 bases at J, with 19 bases between. This CDR3 spans 16 amino acids. CDR3 loop: CASSDGPGASTGELFF. In DNA form, the CDR3 reads TGTGCCAGCAGCGATGGACCGGGGGCTTCGACCGGGGAGCTGTTTTTT.

The count of this clonotype is one. This rearrangement joins TRBV12-3 or TRBV12-4 to TRBJ2-7; 12 bases line up with TRBD1. The V and J ends lost 4 bases and 6 bases, in that order; junction bases with no gene match: 4. The CDR3 is 14 amino acids. The CDR3 loop reads CASSSGTGGREQYF. CDR3 in DNA: TGTGCCAGCAGTTCCGGGACAGGGGGCCGCGAGCAGTACTTC.

V and J are TRBV2 and TRBJ1-2; TRBD1 might be the D (5 bases). From germline, CDR1 is SNHLY and CDR2 FYNNEI. The germline V and J ends were trimmed by 4 bases and 6 bases, with 18 bases remaining between them. This CDR3 has 15 amino acids. DNA of the CDR3: TGTGCCAGCAGTGTTCGGCAGGGTGGAAGGAATGGCTACACCTTC. It translates to CASSVRQGGRNGYTF. Variable domain in full (rest from reference TRBV2 and TRBJ1-2): EPEVTQTPSHQVTQMGQEVILRCVPISNHLYFYWYRQILGQKVEFLVSFYNNEISEKSEIFDDQFSVERPDGSNFTLKIRSTKLEDSAMYFCASSVRQGGRNGYTFGSGTRLTVV.

V is TRBV7-2 and J is TRBJ2-5; 10 bases are shared with TRBD1. CDR3 size: 15 residues. From germline, CDR1 is SGHTA and CDR2 FQGNSA. J was trimmed by 5 bases and V by 5 bases; bases with no gene match: 8. This CDR3 is CASSARQGAGETQYF. DNA of the CDR3: TGTGCCAGCAGCGCCCGACAGGGGGCGGGGGAGACCCAGTACTTC.

The CDR3 region is CASSAQGAANEKLFF. The CDR3 DNA sequence: TGTGCCAGCAGTGCACAGGGGGCAGCTAATGAAAAACTGTTTTTT. The chain uses TRBV25-1 and TRBJ1-4; TRBD1 matches at 9 bases. Germline values: CDR1 MGHDK, CDR2 SYGVNS. This CDR3 has 15 amino acids. The V and J ends lost 4 bases and 3 bases, in that order; junction bases with no gene match: 3. The variable domain in full, with the rest retrieved from reference TRBV25-1 and TRBJ1-4, is EADIYQTPRYLVIGTGKKITLECSQTMGHDKMYWYQQDPGMELHLIHYSYGVNSTEKGDLSSESTVSRIRTEHFPLTLESARPSHTSQYLCASSAQGAANEKLFFGSGTQLSVL.

The V call is TRBV10-2, the J call TRBJ2-2; TRBD1 is a possible D gene (5 bases). V gave up 7 bases and J gave up 1 base, with 7 bases separating them. Germline V gene sequence: CDR1 WSHSY, CDR2 SAAADI. CDR3 size: 13 residues. In nucleotides, the CDR3 is TGCGCCAGCACTACAGGGAACACCGGGGAGCTGTTTTTT. This sequence encodes CASTTGNTGELFF.

The chain employs TRBV6-6 and TRBJ1-1; maybe TRBD1 (5 bases). Trimming took off 4 bases at V and 5 bases at J, with 11 bases between the two ends. CDR3 length equals 13 residues. Germline V gene lookup returns CDR1 MNHNY and CDR2 SVGAGI (reference sequence). DNA for the CDR3: TGTGCCAGCAGTTTCGAGGGGCCTACTGAAGCTTTCTTT. Protein: CASSFEGPTEAFF.

V and J are TRBV5-4 and TRBJ1-5, with TRBD1 as a possible D gene (6 bases). The CDR3 runs 15 residues. Deletions cut 4 bases from V and 7 bases from J, with 18 bases between. Germline-derived CDR1 and CDR2 are SGHNT and YYREEE (reference sequence). The CDR3 DNA follows: TGTGCCAGCAGCCGGGGTCCAGGGGATGGGCAGCCCCAGCATTTT. This sequence encodes CASSRGPGDGQPQHF.

This chain joins TRBV6-6 and TRBJ1-1, with D perhaps TRBD1 (5 bases). The CDR3 contains 13 residues. V was cut by 5 bases and J by 4 bases, with 11 bases left in between. Germline V gene data show CDR1 as MNHNY and CDR2 as SVGAGI (reference sequence). CDR3 nucleotides: TGTGCCAGCAGTATCCCAGGGAGCACTGAAGCTTTCTTT. Encoded protein: CASSIPGSTEAFF.

The rearrangement joins TRBV29-1 to TRBJ2-5; TRBD1 is a possible D gene (6 bases). CDR1 and CDR2 (germline): SQVTM, ANQGSEA. Trimming left V 6 bases short and J 5 bases short, with 7 bases between. CDR3 length: 10 amino acids. In DNA form, the CDR3 reads TGCAGCGTCAGGGGTGAGACCCAGTACTTC. Translating it yields CSVRGETQYF.

This clonotype appeared once. The rearrangement links TRBV12-3 or TRBV12-4 to TRBJ2-1, with D possibly being TRBD2 (5 bases). The CDR3 has 13 amino acids. Trimming cost V 6 bases and J 6 bases, with 12 bases left between them. CDR3 loop: CASRDVSGNEQFF. CDR3 in DNA: TGTGCCAGCAGGGATGTAAGCGGCAATGAGCAGTTCTTC.

J is TRBJ2-1 and V is TRBV5-1; 11 positions match TRBD1. From germline, CDR1 is SGHRS and CDR2 YFSETQ. Unmatched junction bases numbered 6, after V lost 3 bases and J lost 4 bases. This CDR3 comprises 16 residues. The DNA for the CDR3 is TGCGCCAGCAGCTCGGCCGGGACAGGGGGTTACAATGAGCAGTTCTTC. Amino acids: CASSSAGTGGYNEQFF.

V usage is TRBV5-1 and J usage is TRBJ1-2, with TRBD1 matching over 12 bases. The CDR3 is 15 amino acids. V shed 0 bases and J 7 bases; nucleotides not matched to a gene: 4. In germline, CDR1 is SGHRS, CDR2 YFSETQ. The CDR3 sequence is CASSLEGTGGSGYTF. The CDR3 DNA is TGCGCCAGCAGCTTGGAAGGGACAGGGGGCAGTGGCTACACCTTC.

This chain connects TRBV7-9 to TRBJ2-7, with TRBD1 matching 7 bases. The J segment lost 2 bases and the V segment lost 1 base, leaving 5 bases of the junction unmatched. This CDR3 comprises 15 residues. Germline V gene lookup returns CDR1 SEHNR and CDR2 FQNEAQ (reference sequence). This CDR3 reads CASSLGGGLAYEQYF. The CDR3 nucleotides read TGTGCCAGCAGCTTAGGAGGGGGCTTGGCCTACGAGCAGTACTTC.

The chain links TRBV5-1 to TRBJ2-7; 9 bases are a match to TRBD2. The length of the CDR3 is 15 residues. V trimming: 1 base; J trimming: 1 base; junction bases outside the gene matches: 3. CDR1 and CDR2 (germline): SGHRS, YFSETQ. The CDR3 loop is CASSLILAGSYEQYF. The CDR3 DNA reads TGCGCCAGCAGCTTGATCCTAGCGGGGTCCTACGAGCAGTACTTC.